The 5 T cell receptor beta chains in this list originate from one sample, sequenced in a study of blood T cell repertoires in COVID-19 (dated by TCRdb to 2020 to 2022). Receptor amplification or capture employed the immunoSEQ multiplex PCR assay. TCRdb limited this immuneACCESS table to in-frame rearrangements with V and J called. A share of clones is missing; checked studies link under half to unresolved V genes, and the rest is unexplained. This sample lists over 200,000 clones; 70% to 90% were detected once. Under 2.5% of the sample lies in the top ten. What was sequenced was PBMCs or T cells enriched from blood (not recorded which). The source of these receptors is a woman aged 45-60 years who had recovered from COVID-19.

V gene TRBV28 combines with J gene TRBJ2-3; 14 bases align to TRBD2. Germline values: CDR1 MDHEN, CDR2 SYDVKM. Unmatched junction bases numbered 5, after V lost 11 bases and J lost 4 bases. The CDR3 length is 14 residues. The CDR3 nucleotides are TGTGCCGGAGGACTAGCGGGAGGAGCAGATACGCAGTATTTT. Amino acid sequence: CAGGLAGGADTQYF.

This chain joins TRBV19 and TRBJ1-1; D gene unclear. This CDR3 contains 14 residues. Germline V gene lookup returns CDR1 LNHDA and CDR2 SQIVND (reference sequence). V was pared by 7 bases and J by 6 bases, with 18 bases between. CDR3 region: CASNPAGPPSEAFF. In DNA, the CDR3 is TGTGCCAGTAATCCCGCCGGTCCCCCGTCTGAAGCTTTCTTT.

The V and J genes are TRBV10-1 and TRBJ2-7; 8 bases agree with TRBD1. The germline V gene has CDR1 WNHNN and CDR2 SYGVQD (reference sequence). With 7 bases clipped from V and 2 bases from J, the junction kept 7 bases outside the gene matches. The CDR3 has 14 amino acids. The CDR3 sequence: CASICRDRPYEQYF. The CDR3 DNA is TGCGCCAGCATATGCCGGGACAGGCCCTACGAGCAGTACTTC.

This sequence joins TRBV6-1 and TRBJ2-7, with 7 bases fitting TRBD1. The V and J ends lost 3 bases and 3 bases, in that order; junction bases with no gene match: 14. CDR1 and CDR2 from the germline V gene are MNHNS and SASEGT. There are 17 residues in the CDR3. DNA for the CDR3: TGTGCCAGCAGTGATGGGTGGTTTGACAGGGTAAGCTACGAGCAGTACTTC. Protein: CASSDGWFDRVSYEQYF.

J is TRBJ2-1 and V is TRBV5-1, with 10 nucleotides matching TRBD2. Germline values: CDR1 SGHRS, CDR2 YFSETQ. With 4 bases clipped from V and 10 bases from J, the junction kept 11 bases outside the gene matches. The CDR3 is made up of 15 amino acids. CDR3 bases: TGCGCCAGCAGCCCGGGCGGGCTAGCGGGAGTGGAGCAGTTCTTC. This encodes CASSPGGLAGVEQFF.